This TCR beta chain came from a study of molecular identifiers for immune sequencing clone quantification. TCRdb re-called the PCR reads with MiXCR, one entry per CDR3 protein. The sample includes around 300,000 distinct CDR3 sequences, 24% of them seen just once. This clonotype was observed a handful of times. CDR3 length: 17 amino acids. Germline CDR1 reads SGHDN; CDR2 reads FVKESK. J was trimmed by 1 base and V by 0 bases; bases with no gene match: 6. J is TRBJ2-7 and V is TRBV14; 10 nucleotides agree with TRBD1. The sample comprised naive CD8+ T cells from blood, with Jurkat cell RNA spiked in. Subset here: FACS-sorted CD8+CD4-CCR7+CD45RA+ naive T cells. The TCR originated in a human donor in good health. Some libraries in this study had Jurkat cell RNA spiked in. The CDR3 is CASSQDPRDRGSYEQYF. As DNA, the CDR3 is TGTGCCAGCAGCCAAGATCCTCGGGACAGGGGTTCCTACGAGCAGTACTTC.